The 10 T cell receptor beta chains reported below all come from one sample, sequenced in a study of blood T cells in healthy people across ages. Primers used in a second PCR of about 7 to 11 cycles were a sample-barcoded 5' primer and a J-beta primer mix. TCRdb reprocessed the 5' RACE reads with MiXCR, giving one entry per CDR3 protein. The sample yields roughly 550,000 distinct CDR3 sequences, approximately 25% seen once. The data also belong to a second study, concerning T cells of mothers and their children.

Sequencing used blood. Receptors were obtained from a boy under 18 in good health.

This clonotype occurred a few times. The chain is built from TRBV6-6 and TRBJ2-1, with 7 nucleotides matching TRBD2. This CDR3 is built from 16 residues. Germline V lookup: CDR1 MNHNY, CDR2 SVGAGI (reference sequence). V was clipped by 2 bases and J by 2 bases; unmatched bases: 6. The CDR3 region has the DNA TGTGCCAGCAGTTACCTTGCGGGAGTCCCCTACAATGAGCAGTTCTTC. The encoded protein is CASSYLAGVPYNEQFF.

This clonotype has a handful of counts. Here the CDR3 DNA reads TGCGCCAGCAGCCAAGTCCAGCGGGAGTTAGAGACCCAGTACTTC. Translated: CASSQVQRELETQYF. The V and J genes are TRBV4-3 and TRBJ2-5; 8 bases align to TRBD2. Per germline, CDR1 LGHNA and CDR2 YSLEER. This CDR3 comprises 15 residues. V was clipped by 1 base and J by 4 bases; unmatched bases: 5.

The chain recombines TRBV20-1 with TRBJ2-2, with TRBD2 matching over 9 bases. There are 18 residues in the CDR3. Trimming took 0 bases from V and 2 from J; bases not matched to a gene: 10. Germline V gene sequence: CDR1 DFQATT, CDR2 SNEGSKA (reference sequence). The CDR3 DNA follows: TGCAGTGCTAGAGATCGGAACGCGGGGGGGCTTAACACCGGGGAGCTGTTTTTT. Its translation is CSARDRNAGGLNTGELFF.

This clonotype has a handful of counts. Compared with germline, one end of the junction differs, possibly owing to a read error. The chain employs TRBV20-1 and TRBJ2-6; tentatively, D is TRBD1 (5 bases). This CDR3 spans 14 amino acids. Germline CDR1 is DFQATT and CDR2 is SNEGSKA (reference sequence). CDR3 sequence (DNA): TGCAGTGCGCGGAGATCCCCTGGGGCCAGCGTCCTGACTTTC. Its translation: CSARRSPGASVLTF.

This sequence joins TRBV7-2 and TRBJ2-3, with D perhaps given as TRBD1 or TRBD2 (5 bases each). V lost 7 bases and J lost 3, with 20 bases in between. This CDR3 spans 16 amino acids. Germline loops: CDR1 SGHTA, CDR2 FQGNSA. This CDR3 is CASIDGGSGRTDTQYF. DNA for the CDR3: TGTGCCAGCATTGACGGCGGTTCGGGGCGGACAGATACGCAGTATTTT.

This clonotype was observed a few times. J is TRBJ1-4 and V is TRBV9; unclear D gene. This CDR3 spans 13 amino acids. Germline V gene sequence: CDR1 SGDLS, CDR2 YYNGEE. The CDR3 bases are TGTGCATCATCAGACTCGATGGCGGAAAAACTGTTTTTT. It codes for CASSDSMAEKLFF.

To note about this clonotype: One junction end disagrees with the germline gene, perhaps due to a read error. The genes are TRBV12-3 or TRBV12-4 and TRBJ2-4; D possibly matches TRBD1 or TRBD2 (7 bases each). This CDR3 spans 15 amino acids. The CDR3 coding sequence is TGTGTCAGCAATGACAGGGAGGGCGGATTAAACATTCAGTACTTC. Protein product: CVSNDREGGLNIQYF.

This clonotype was seen many times. CDR3 sequence: CASSLGTPGADTQYF. CDR3 DNA sequence: TGCGCCAGCAGCTTGGGAACCCCGGGTGCAGATACGCAGTATTTT. J is TRBJ2-3 and V is TRBV5-1; D is ambiguous. V was trimmed by 0 bases and J by 4 bases, leaving 12 bases between them. The length of the CDR3 is 15 residues. Per the germline V gene, CDR1 is SGHRS and CDR2 is YFSETQ.

In its sample, this clonotype was seen once. This chain joins TRBV27 and TRBJ2-5, with D uncertain. This CDR3 region has 13 residues. Germline-derived CDR1 and CDR2 are MNHEY and SMNVEV (reference sequence). V lost 2 bases and J lost 3, with 7 bases in between. The DNA for the CDR3 is TGTGCCAGCAGTTTAAAACGGAAAGAGACCCAGTACTTC. This gives the protein CASSLKRKETQYF.

This clonotype was counted between two and nine times. This chain links TRBV28 with TRBJ2-7; D unresolved. Germline CDR1 and CDR2: MDHEN and SYDVKM. The V end was cut by 1 base, the J end by 5 bases, with 15 bases between. The CDR3 is 15 amino acids. CDR3 in DNA: TGTGCCAGCAGTTTATACCAACGTGGGATGAACGAGCAGTACTTC. Its protein product is CASSLYQRGMNEQYF.